The clone carrying this T cell receptor (beta chain) was seen repeatedly, ten times or more. What it binds is not known. Trimming pared 2 bases from V and 0 bases from J, leaving 8 bases between. The CDR3 totals 15 residues. The sample comes from a study of early T cells in non-severe SARS-CoV-2 infection. Overall study: The study sequenced bulk RNA from unsorted whole blood, with chains unpaired. Study conclusions and caveats: In VDJdb matching, anti-spike CD8 responses were favored while private and CD4 specificities went missing.

Each single cDNA molecule received a unique molecular identifier. TCRdb passed the 5' RACE reads through MiXCR, listing each CDR3 protein once. The repertoire consists of fewer than 40,000 distinct CDR3 sequences, with 7% to 7.5% occurring once and the leading ten covering about 13%. This chain connects TRBV12-3 or TRBV12-4 to TRBJ2-4, with D perhaps TRBD1 or TRBD2 (5 bases each). The sequence came from an adult who was a healthcare worker with PCR-confirmed SARS-CoV-2 infection or an uninfected control (not recorded which). The sequencing used whole blood, collected at baseline. CDR3 in amino acids: CASSLRGTAKNIQYF. As DNA, the CDR3 is TGTGCCAGCAGTTTACGTGGGACAGCCAAAAACATTCAGTACTTC.